A selection of T cell receptor beta chains follows, all from one sample in a study of Ad26.COV2.S vaccination and SARS-CoV-2 variants. Clones were sequenced by immunoSEQ multiplex PCR, and TCRdb holds only the in-frame ones, with some missing. The sample contains some 350,000 clones, about 90% of which appear only once. The source material was peripheral blood, sampled after recovery from COVID-19. These receptors all come from a human donor who had recovered from COVID-19. The CDR3 runs from the conserved cysteine through the conserved F or W. The D gene is left open where the match is weak. Only part of the rows carry a size: once, few, many, or a class if the clone is expanded.

CDR3: CATADRRNTEAFF; DNA: TGTGCCACCGCGGACAGGAGGAACACTGAAGCTTTCTTT; J: TRBJ1-1; V: TRBV2; D: TRBD1; size: -
CDR3: CASSPTGRETQYF; DNA: TGTGCCAGCAGCCCGACAGGGCGGGAGACCCAGTACTTC; J: TRBJ2-5; V: TRBV7-3; D: TRBD1; size: -
CDR3: CASRETGTGTYNEQFF; DNA: TGTGCCAGCAGGGAAACCGGGACAGGGACCTACAATGAGCAGTTCTTC; J: TRBJ2-1; V: TRBV25-1; D: TRBD1; size: -
CDR3: CASSPTPATNEKLFF; DNA: TGTGCCAGCAGCCCTACACCTGCAACTAATGAAAAACTGTTTTTT; J: TRBJ1-4; V: TRBV7-2; D: -; size: -
CDR3: CASSLGSEFSYNEQFF; DNA: TGTGCCAGCAGCTTAGGGTCGGAATTCTCCTACAATGAGCAGTTCTTC; J: TRBJ2-1; V: TRBV11-3; D: -; size: -
CDR3: CASSLEGMGPDGYTF; DNA: TGTGCCAGCAGCTTGGAGGGGATGGGTCCGGATGGCTACACCTTC; J: TRBJ1-2; V: TRBV5-6; D: -; size: once
CDR3: CASSFTTGSHTEAFF; DNA: TGCGCCAGCAGCTTTACTACAGGGTCCCACACTGAAGCTTTCTTT; J: TRBJ1-1; V: TRBV5-1; D: -; size: few
CDR3: CASSYDAASTDTQYF; DNA: TGTGCCAGCAGTTATGATGCGGCTAGCACAGATACGCAGTATTTT; J: TRBJ2-3; V: TRBV6-5; D: -; size: -
CDR3: CASSLGDSYDYGYTF; DNA: TGCGCCAGCAGCTTGGGGGACAGTTATGACTATGGCTACACCTTC; J: TRBJ1-2; V: TRBV5-1; D: TRBD1; size: -
CDR3: CASSLEGEVYGYTF; DNA: TGTGCCAGCAGCTTAGAAGGGGAGGTCTATGGCTACACCTTC; J: TRBJ1-2; V: TRBV7-9; D: -; size: -
CDR3: CASSSETNSPLHF; DNA: TGTGCCAGCAGCTCCGAAACGAATTCACCCCTCCACTTT; J: TRBJ1-6; V: TRBV7-3; D: -; size: -
CDR3: CASSLRGFTDTQYF; DNA: TGTGCCAGCAGTTTACGAGGGTTTACAGATACGCAGTATTTT; J: TRBJ2-3; V: TRBV27; D: -; size: -
CDR3: CASRQGMDEQYF; DNA: TGTGCCAGCAGACAGGGGATGGACGAGCAGTACTTC; J: TRBJ2-7; V: TRBV25-1; D: TRBD1; size: -
CDR3: CASSPMGVYYGYTF; DNA: TGTGCCAGTAGCCCCATGGGAGTATACTATGGCTACACCTTC; J: TRBJ1-2; V: TRBV19; D: -; size: -
CDR3: CASSYRLAGSDTQYF; DNA: TGTGCCAGCAGTTACCGACTAGCGGGGTCAGATACGCAGTATTTT; J: TRBJ2-3; V: TRBV6-5; D: TRBD2; size: -
CDR3: CASGSNNSPLHF; DNA: TGTGCCAGCGGGTCGAACAATTCACCCCTCCACTTT; J: TRBJ1-6; V: TRBV6-5; D: -; size: -
CDR3: CASSQPGLAYNEQFF; DNA: TGTGCCAGCAGCCAACCGGGACTAGCTTACAATGAGCAGTTCTTC; J: TRBJ2-1; V: TRBV3-1/TRBV3-2; D: TRBD2; size: -
CDR3: CASSNAGRAYEQYF; DNA: TGCGCCAGCAGCAACGCAGGGAGGGCCTACGAGCAGTACTTC; J: TRBJ2-7; V: TRBV5-1; D: TRBD2; size: few
CDR3: CASSVGWRASTDTQYF; DNA: TGTGCCAGCAGCGTAGGATGGCGGGCGAGCACAGATACGCAGTATTTT; J: TRBJ2-3; V: TRBV9; D: -; size: -
CDR3: CASGLALGTPTNYGYTF; DNA: TGTGCTAGTGGTTTGGCTCTAGGGACCCCTACTAACTATGGCTACACCTTC; J: TRBJ1-2; V: TRBV12-5; D: -; size: -
CDR3: CASSQDLRVDYGYTF; DNA: TGCGCCAGCAGCCAAGATTTGCGGGTAGACTATGGCTACACCTTC; J: TRBJ1-2; V: TRBV4-3; D: -; size: -
CDR3: CASFLLAGNRETQYF; DNA: TGTGCCAGCTTCTTACTAGCGGGGAATCGGGAGACCCAGTACTTC; J: TRBJ2-5; V: TRBV5-8; D: TRBD2; size: -
CDR3: CASSPEGGALETQYF; DNA: TGTGCCAGCAGCCCCGAAGGAGGGGCTCTGGAGACCCAGTACTTC; J: TRBJ2-5; V: TRBV5-4; D: -; size: once
CDR3: CASSKRDGNEKLFF; DNA: TGTGCCAGCAGCAAGAGGGACGGAAATGAAAAACTGTTTTTT; J: TRBJ1-4; V: TRBV6-5; D: -; size: once
CDR3: CASSLTFSGGVTDTQYF; DNA: TGTGCCAGCAGCTTAACATTTTCGGGGGGGGTCACAGATACGCAGTATTTT; J: TRBJ2-3; V: TRBV7-8; D: TRBD2; size: -
CDR3: CASSDSSLARHLSTDTQYF; DNA: TGTGCCAGCAGTGACTCATCGCTAGCGCGACACCTTAGCACAGATACGCAGTATTTT; J: TRBJ2-3; V: TRBV6-4; D: -; size: -
CDR3: CASSDGPTNFSYEQYF; DNA: TGTGCCAGCAGCGACGGACCTACGAATTTTTCCTACGAGCAGTACTTC; J: TRBJ2-7; V: TRBV7-2; D: -; size: -
CDR3: CASSEPGQGKIKQYF; DNA: TGTGCCAGCAGTGAACCGGGACAGGGGAAAATCAAGCAGTACTTC; J: TRBJ2-7; V: TRBV6-1; D: TRBD1; size: -